This T cell receptor (beta chain) was obtained from a study of T cells in Graves' hyperthyroidism and ophthalmopathy. General study findings and limits: Most clonotypes expanded in thyroid above 0.001 were likewise present in blood. Ophthalmopathy onset followed model prediction by a median roughly 6.5 months.

Patients showing uncontrolled infection, other autoimmune disease, pregnancy or lactation were ineligible. There are many counts of this clonotype. The antigen remains undetermined. V lost 5 bases and J lost 4, with 14 bases in between. CDR1 and CDR2 from the germline V gene are SGHVS and FQNEAQ. CDR3 length equals 14 residues. RNA transcripts served as the template for amplifying TCR beta CDR3 regions. During a first-round RT-PCR of the TCR CDR3, the HTBI primer set was used. TCRdb re-called the multiplex PCR reads through MiXCR, storing one row per CDR3 protein. The sample shows around 480,000 distinct CDR3 sequences, approximately 15% of them seen only once.

This chain joins TRBV7-8 and TRBJ2-5; D is perhaps TRBD2 (6 bases). The sample consisted of blood. The TCR sequence derives from a woman aged 18-29 years with Graves' hyperthyroidism. The DNA of the CDR3 is TGTGCCAGCAGCCCTGTGGGGAGGCGAGAGACCCAGTACTTC. Translation: CASSPVGRRETQYF.